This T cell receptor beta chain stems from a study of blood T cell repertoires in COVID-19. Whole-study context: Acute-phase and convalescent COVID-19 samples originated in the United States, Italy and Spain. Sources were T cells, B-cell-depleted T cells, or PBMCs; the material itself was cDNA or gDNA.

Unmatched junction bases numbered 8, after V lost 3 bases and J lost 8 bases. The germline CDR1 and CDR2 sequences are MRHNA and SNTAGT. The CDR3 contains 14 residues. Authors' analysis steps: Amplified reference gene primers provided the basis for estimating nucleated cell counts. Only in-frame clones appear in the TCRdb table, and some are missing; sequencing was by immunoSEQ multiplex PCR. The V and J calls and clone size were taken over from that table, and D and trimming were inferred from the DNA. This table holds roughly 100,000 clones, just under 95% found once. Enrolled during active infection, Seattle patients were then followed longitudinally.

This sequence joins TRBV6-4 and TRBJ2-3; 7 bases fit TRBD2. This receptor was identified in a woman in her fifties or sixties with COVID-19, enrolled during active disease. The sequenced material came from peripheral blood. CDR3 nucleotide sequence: TGTGCCAGCAGTGATCGGGGGGTTGCTGGTACGCAGTATTTT. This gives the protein CASSDRGVAGTQYF.